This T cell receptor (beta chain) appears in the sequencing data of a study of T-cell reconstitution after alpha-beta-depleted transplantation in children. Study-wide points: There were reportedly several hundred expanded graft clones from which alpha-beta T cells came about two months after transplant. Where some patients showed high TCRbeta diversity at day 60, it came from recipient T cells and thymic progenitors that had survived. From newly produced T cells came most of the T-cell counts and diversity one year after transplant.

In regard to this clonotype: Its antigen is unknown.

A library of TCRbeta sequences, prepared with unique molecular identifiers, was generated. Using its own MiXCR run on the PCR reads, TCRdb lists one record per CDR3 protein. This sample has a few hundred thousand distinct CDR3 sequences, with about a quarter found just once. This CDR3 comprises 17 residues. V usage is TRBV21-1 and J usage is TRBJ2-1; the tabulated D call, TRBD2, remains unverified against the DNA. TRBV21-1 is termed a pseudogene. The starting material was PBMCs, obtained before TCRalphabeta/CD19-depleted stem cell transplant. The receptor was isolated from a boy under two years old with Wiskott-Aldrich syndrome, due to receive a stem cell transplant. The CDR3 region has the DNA TGTGCCAGCAGCACCCTAGCGGAACAGGCAACCTACAATGAGCAGTTCTTC. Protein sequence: CASSTLAEQATYNEQFF.